Following are 18 T cell receptor beta chains from one sample sequenced in a study of response to subunit inactivated influenza vaccine listed by TCRdb under 2018. Receptors were amplified or captured by RT-PCR. For sequencing, an Illumina HiSeq 2500 was employed. TCRdb reprocessed the public reads (quality trimming at Q25 with fastp, clone calling with MiXCR) and kept in-frame beta chains. Under each unique CDR3 protein, matching rows form one entry showing the most common genes and DNA. Recorded for this sample are almost 250,000 distinct CDR3 sequences; 10% to 15% of them occurred a single time. The top ten clonotypes cover 7.8% of the sample. The specimen comprised non-naive T cells sorted from PBMCs, sampled around 15 days before vaccination. The meaning of the sample's cell subset or site label: memory T cell fraction. The source is a man in his forties or fifties who received an inactivated influenza vaccine. Donor details come from another sample of the same person, matched by shared clones.

This chain links TRBV28 with TRBJ1-4; 9 nucleotides line up with TRBD1. The CDR3 sequence is 15 residues long. In germline, CDR1 is MDHEN, CDR2 SYDVKM. V trimming: 4 bases; J trimming: 4 bases; junction bases outside the gene matches: 4. The CDR3 here is CASSSGQGNNEKLFF. CDR3 sequence (DNA): TGTGCCAGCAGTTCCGGACAGGGGAATAATGAAAAACTGTTTTTT.

V gene TRBV7-9 combines with J gene TRBJ2-7; 10 bases are a match to TRBD2. Germline CDR1 is SEHNR and CDR2 is FQNEAQ (reference sequence). V dropped 3 bases and J dropped 4; count of bases not matched to a gene: 6. CDR3 length equals 15 residues. The chain's CDR3 is CASSLLAGVMYEQYF. DNA of the CDR3: TGTGCCAGCAGCTTGCTAGCGGGAGTTATGTACGAGCAGTACTTC.

This clonotype has a handful of counts. The chain uses TRBV4-2 and TRBJ1-6; 7 nucleotides line up with TRBD1. V dropped 2 bases and J dropped 10; count of bases not matched to a gene: 11. Germline V gene sequence: CDR1 LGHNA, CDR2 YNFKEQ. This CDR3 is built from 16 residues. The DNA of the CDR3 is TGTGCCAGCAGCCAACAACACCGGGACAGTGGATCACCCCTCCACTTT. It encodes CASSQQHRDSGSPLHF.

This clonotype was recorded a few times. This chain joins TRBV20-1 and TRBJ2-1; D perhaps matches TRBD2 (7 bases). Per germline, CDR1 DFQATT and CDR2 SNEGSKA (reference sequence). The CDR3 length is 13 residues. With 5 bases removed from V and 6 bases from J, the gap between germline ends came to 14 bases. The CDR3 bases are TGCAGTGCTCGGGGGGCTAAGGTCAATGAGCAGTTCTTC. This codes for CSARGAKVNEQFF.

This clonotype was counted between two and nine times. This sequence joins TRBV7-2 and TRBJ2-7, with TRBD1 identical over 7 bases. In germline, CDR1 is SGHTA, CDR2 FQGNSA. The trim removed 4 bases at V and 4 bases at J, leaving 4 bases unmatched. The CDR3 is 13 amino acids. CDR3 region: CASSYTGVYEQYF. CDR3 bases: TGTGCCAGCAGCTATACAGGGGTATACGAGCAGTACTTC. The full variable domain, rest sourced from reference TRBV7-2 and TRBJ2-7, is GAGVSQSPSNKVTEKGKDVELRCDPISGHTALYWYRQSLGQGLEFLIYFQGNSAPDKSGLPSDRFSAERTGGSVSTLTIQRTQQEDSAVYLCASSYTGVYEQYFGPGTRLTVT.

This clonotype was seen a few times. The genes are TRBV18 and TRBJ1-6; the match to TRBD1 covers 9 bases. The J segment lost 7 bases and the V segment lost 3 bases, leaving 4 bases of the junction unmatched. In germline, CDR1 is KGHSH, CDR2 LQKENI. The CDR3 is made up of 15 amino acids. The CDR3 nucleotides read TGTGCCAGCTCACCCACAGGGGGCTGGAATTCACCCCTCCACTTT. Protein sequence: CASSPTGGWNSPLHF.

This clonotype was observed many times. V and J are TRBV7-2 and TRBJ2-2; TRBD2 matches 9 bases. Germline values: CDR1 SGHTA, CDR2 FQGNSA. The CDR3 contains 15 residues. V was clipped by 2 bases and J by 6 bases; unmatched bases: 4. CDR3 bases: TGTGCCAGCAGCTTATCTGGCGGGGGGGCCGGGGAGCTGTTTTTT. Encoded protein: CASSLSGGGAGELFF. Drawing the rest from reference TRBV7-2 and TRBJ2-2, the complete variable domain is GAGVSQSPSNKVTEKGKDVELRCDPISGHTALYWYRQSLGQGLEFLIYFQGNSAPDKSGLPSDRFSAERTGGSVSTLTIQRTQQEDSAVYLCASSLSGGGAGELFFGEGSRLTVL.

In this sample, this clonotype turned up many times. Germline is not matched at one junction end, which may reflect a read error. The V gene is TRBV7-7, the J gene TRBJ2-2; D unclear. The CDR3 is 13 amino acids. CDR1 is SSHAT and CDR2 is FNYEAQ in the germline V gene (reference sequence). CDR3 sequence: CASSLGVGGELFF. CDR3 DNA: TGTGCTAGCAGCTTAGGAGTTGGGGGGGAGCTGTTTTTT. Complete variable domain (other parts from reference TRBV7-7 and TRBJ2-2): GAGVSQSPRYKVTKRGQDVTLRCDPISSHATLYWYQQALGQGPEFLTYFNYEAQPDKSGLPSDRFSAERPEGSISTLTIQRTEQRDSAMYRCASSLGVGGELFFGEGSRLTVL.

This clonotype was counted a few times. This rearrangement joins TRBV7-9 to TRBJ1-1; 9 bases fit TRBD1. Trimming removed 5 bases from V and 9 bases from J; junction bases left unmatched: 10. The CDR3 extends over 14 amino acids. Germline loops: CDR1 SEHNR, CDR2 FQNEAQ (reference sequence). The CDR3 DNA sequence: TGTGCCAGCAGCCAAGGGACAGGGATCCGACAAGCTTTCTTT. It yields the protein CASSQGTGIRQAFF.

The CDR3 sequence is CASSLTTGGFAEAFF. CDR3 nucleotides: TGCGCCAGCAGCCTAACCACAGGGGGCTTCGCTGAAGCTTTCTTT. The chain is built from TRBV5-1 and TRBJ1-1; 9 nucleotides match TRBD1. CDR3 length equals 15 residues. Germline V CDR1 and CDR2: SGHRS, YFSETQ. Trimming cost V 4 bases and J 6 bases; bases outside gene matches: 10.

The chain carries TRBV28 and TRBJ1-2; D ambiguous. This CDR3 comprises 12 residues. V lost 5 bases to trimming and J lost 6 bases, with 10 bases between them. Germline V gene sequence: CDR1 MDHEN, CDR2 SYDVKM. The DNA of the CDR3 is TGTGCCAGCAGTCCAAGATCCCATGGCTACACCTTC. Its translation: CASSPRSHGYTF.

A remark on this clonotype: A junction end diverges from the germline sequence, so it may reflect a read error. The chain carries TRBV7-6 and TRBJ2-7; 8 bases agree with TRBD2. The CDR3 runs to 15 residues. Germline loops: CDR1 SGHVS, CDR2 FNYEAQ. Here the CDR3 reads CASSLSSSGSYEQYF. The CDR3 nucleotides are TGTGCCAGCAGCTTATCTAGCAGCGGGAGCTACGAGCAATACTTC.

The V gene is TRBV20-1, the J gene TRBJ1-4; tentative D call: TRBD1 (6 bases). Trimming removed 2 bases at V and 5 bases at J, with 24 bases between. CDR3 length: 18 residues. Germline values: CDR1 DFQATT, CDR2 SNEGSKA (reference sequence). CDR3 nucleotides: TGCAGTGCTAGACCTGCCCTCGGACAGACCCAAATGAATGAAAAACTGTTTTTT. It specifies CSARPALGQTQMNEKLFF.

The V gene is TRBV6-2 or TRBV6-3, the J gene TRBJ2-7, with 9 bases fitting TRBD1. CDR1 and CDR2 from the germline V gene are MNHEY and SVGEGT. V shed 6 bases and J 2 bases; nucleotides not matched to a gene: 8. This CDR3 has 15 amino acids. CDR3 nucleotide sequence: TGTGCCAGCAGGGAGTCCGGGACAGGGCCCTACGAGCAGTACTTC. This translates into CASRESGTGPYEQYF.

This clonotype was observed many times. V gene TRBV7-8 combines with J gene TRBJ2-3; D unclear. Germline V gives CDR1 SGHVS, CDR2 FQNEAQ. The CDR3 extends over 14 amino acids. V was cut by 4 bases and J by 5 bases, with 13 bases left in between. CDR3 sequence reads: CASSSSPPQDTQYF. The CDR3 region has the DNA TGTGCCAGCAGCTCCTCACCCCCGCAAGATACGCAGTATTTT.

The gene calls are TRBV28 and TRBJ2-3; TRBD2 agrees at 12 bases. The length of the CDR3 is 16 residues. Germline V gene data show CDR1 as MDHEN and CDR2 as SYDVKM. V shed 3 bases, J shed 6 bases, and the junction held 7 bases outside the gene matches. The CDR3 spells CASSFFGLAGPDTQYF. The CDR3 DNA reads as TGTGCCAGCAGTTTCTTCGGACTAGCGGGGCCTGATACGCAGTATTTT.

This clonotype has just a few counts. The chain couples TRBV20-1 to TRBJ2-2; 8 nucleotides line up with TRBD1. With V trimmed by 2 bases and J by 0 bases, 2 bases remained unmatched. Germline V CDR1 and CDR2: DFQATT, SNEGSKA (reference sequence). The CDR3 is 15 residues long. The CDR3 reads CSARSGQANTGELFF. Written as DNA, the CDR3 is TGCAGTGCTAGATCGGGACAGGCGAACACCGGGGAGCTGTTTTTT.

The V call is TRBV29-1, the J call TRBJ2-4; D possibly matches TRBD1 or TRBD2 (6 bases each). V lost 4 bases, J lost 0 bases, and 16 bases lay in between. The CDR3 totals 16 residues. Germline CDR1 is SQVTM and CDR2 is ANQGSEA. CDR3 protein: CSVAGGSDLAKNIQYF. CDR3 bases: TGCAGCGTTGCCGGGGGCTCCGATCTAGCCAAAAACATTCAGTACTTC. Full variable domain (missing parts from reference TRBV29-1 and TRBJ2-4): SAVISQKPSRDICQRGTSLTIQCQVDSQVTMMFWYRQQPGQSLTLIATANQGSEATYESGFVIDKFPISRPNLTFSTLTVSNMSPEDSSIYLCSVAGGSDLAKNIQYFGAGTRLSVL.